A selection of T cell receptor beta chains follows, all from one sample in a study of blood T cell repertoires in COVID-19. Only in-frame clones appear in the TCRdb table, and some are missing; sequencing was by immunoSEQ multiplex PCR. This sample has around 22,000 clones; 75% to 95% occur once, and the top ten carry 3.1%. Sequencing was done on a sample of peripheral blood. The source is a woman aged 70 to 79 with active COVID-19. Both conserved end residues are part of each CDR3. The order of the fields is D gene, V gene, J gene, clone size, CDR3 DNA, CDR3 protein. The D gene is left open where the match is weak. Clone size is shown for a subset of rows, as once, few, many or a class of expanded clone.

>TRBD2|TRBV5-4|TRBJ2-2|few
TGTGCCAGCAGCTTGTTAATAGCGGGAACCGGGGAGCTGTTTTTT
CASSLLIAGTGELFF
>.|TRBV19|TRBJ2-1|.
TGTGCCAGTAGTCCAGGGAATAGCTTCAATGAGCAGTTCTTC
CASSPGNSFNEQFF
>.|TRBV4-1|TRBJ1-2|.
TGCGCCAGCAGCCCGGGACTCAACTTCAGGTACGATGGCTACACCTTC
CASSPGLNFRYDGYTF
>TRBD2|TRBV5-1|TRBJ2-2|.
TGCGCCAGCAGCCTACAAGCTAGCGGGAGACAGACCGGGGAGCTGTTTTTT
CASSLQASGRQTGELFF
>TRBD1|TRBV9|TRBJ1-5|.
TGTGCCAGCAGCCCGGGACAGTATCAGCCCCAGCATTTT
CASSPGQYQPQHF
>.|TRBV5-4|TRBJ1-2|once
TGTGCCAGCAGCTCCTCGGCAGGGAACTATGGCTACACCTTC
CASSSSAGNYGYTF
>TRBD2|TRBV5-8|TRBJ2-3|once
TGTGCCAGCAGCCCCGGGGTAGCGGGGAGGACAGATACGCAGTATTTT
CASSPGVAGRTDTQYF
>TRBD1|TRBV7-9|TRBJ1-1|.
TGTGCCAGCAGCACGGGACAGGGAGACACTGAAGCTTTCTTT
CASSTGQGDTEAFF
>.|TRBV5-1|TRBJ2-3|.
TGCGCCAGCAGCTTAGGGGGACGCACAGATACGCAGTATTTT
CASSLGGRTDTQYF
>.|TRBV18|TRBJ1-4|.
TGTGCCAGCTCACCACGCGGGGTTGGAGGAATGTCGGGTGAAAAACTGTTTTTT
CASSPRGVGGMSGEKLFF
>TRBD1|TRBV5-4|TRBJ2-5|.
TGTGCCAGCAGCCAACGGGAATTACAGGGGAGAGAGACCCAGTACTTC
CASSQRELQGRETQYF
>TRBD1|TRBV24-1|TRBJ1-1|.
TGTGCCACCTCCCCAGGGGGCTTTACCACTGAAGCTTTCTTT
CATSPGGFTTEAFF
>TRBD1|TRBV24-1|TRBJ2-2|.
TGTGCCACCAGTGATTTGGGGGGCCCGGGACAGGGAAGATTGAACACCGGGGAGCTGTTTTTT
CATSDLGGPGQGRLNTGELFF
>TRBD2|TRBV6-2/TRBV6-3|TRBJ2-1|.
TGTGCCAGCAGTTACAGGGGACTACGAACGGGCTACAATGAGCAGTTCTTC
CASSYRGLRTGYNEQFF
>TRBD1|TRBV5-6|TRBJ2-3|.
TGTGCCAGCAGCTTCCGACAGGGGAACACAGATACGCAGTATTTT
CASSFRQGNTDTQYF
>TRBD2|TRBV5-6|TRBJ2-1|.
TGTGCCAGCAGTCCGGGGGGTTCCCACTACAATGAGCAGTTCTTC
CASSPGGSHYNEQFF
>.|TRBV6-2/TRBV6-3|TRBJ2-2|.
TGTGCCAGCAGCTTAAACACGAACACCGGGGAGCTGTTTTTT
CASSLNTNTGELFF
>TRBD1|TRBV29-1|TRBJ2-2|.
TGCAGCGTCTTATTAACAGGGGGCCTTTCGAACACCGGGGAGCTGTTTTTT
CSVLLTGGLSNTGELFF
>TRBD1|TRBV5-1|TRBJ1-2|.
TGCGCCAGCAGCTTGTCATGGACAGGGGACTATGGCTACACCTTC
CASSLSWTGDYGYTF
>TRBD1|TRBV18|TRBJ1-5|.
TGTGCCAGCTCACTCTGGGGACAGGGAGTTAACAATCAGCCCCAGCATTTT
CASSLWGQGVNNQPQHF
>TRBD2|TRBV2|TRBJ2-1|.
TGTGCCAGCAGTGTTTTAGGGACTAGGGCCCGCAATGAGCAGTTCTTC
CASSVLGTRARNEQFF
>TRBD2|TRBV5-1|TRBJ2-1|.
TGCGCCAGCAGCGCCGGGACTAGCGGGAGGGACGAGCAGTTCTTC
CASSAGTSGRDEQFF
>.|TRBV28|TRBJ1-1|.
TGTGCCAGCAGTCCCCTTGTGGGCAGAAACACTGAAGCTTTCTTT
CASSPLVGRNTEAFF
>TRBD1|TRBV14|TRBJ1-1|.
TGTGCCAGCAGCCAGTGGACAGGGAACACTGAAGCTTTCTTT
CASSQWTGNTEAFF
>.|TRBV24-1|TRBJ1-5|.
TGTGCCACCAGCGCCTCGTGGGTTACGGCTAGTAGCAATCAGCCCCAGCATTTT
CATSASWVTASSNQPQHF
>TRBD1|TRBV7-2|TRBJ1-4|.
TGTGCCAGCAGTCGAAACCGACAGGGGCCTAATGAAAAACTGTTTTTT
CASSRNRQGPNEKLFF
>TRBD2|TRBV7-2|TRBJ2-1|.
TGTGCCAGCAGCTTCCGGACTAGCGGTAATGAGCAGTTCTTC
CASSFRTSGNEQFF
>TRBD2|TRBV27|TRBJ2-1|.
TGTGCCAGCAGTTTACTAGCGGGGACACTCCAGCAGTTCTTC
CASSLLAGTLQQFF
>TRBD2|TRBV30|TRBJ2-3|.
TGTGCCTGGAGCAGAGGACTAGCGGGAGGGCCTGGAGATACGCAGTATTTT
CAWSRGLAGGPGDTQYF
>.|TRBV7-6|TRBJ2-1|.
TGTGCCAGCAGCTTCGGCCAGGGAGGCAATGAGCAGTTCTTC
CASSFGQGGNEQFF
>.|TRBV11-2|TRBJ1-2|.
TGTGCCAGCAGCCTCTTGAACAGGGCCTTGGGGGAAGGCTACACCTTC
CASSLLNRALGEGYTF
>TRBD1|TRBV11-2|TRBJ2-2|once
TGTGCCAGCAGCCCAGTAACAGGGGGACCCGGGGAGCTGTTTTTT
CASSPVTGGPGELFF